These T cell receptor beta chains were read from a single sample in a study of CD8+ T cells in alopecia areata. Method: immunoSEQ multiplex PCR; TCRdb's copy keeps in-frame clones and lacks some. The sample includes more than 90,000 clones, roughly two thirds seen only once; the top ten take 15% to 18%. The sample here was CD8+ T cells sorted from blood, taken at week 4, from a patient treated with tofacitinib. The receptors were sampled from a human donor with alopecia areata. CDR3s include the opening cysteine and the closing phenylalanine or tryptophan. D genes are given only for firm matches. Clone size appears in some rows only: once, few, many, or a class for an expanded clone.

v_call	clone_size	d_call	j_call	cdr3_aa	cdr3_nt
TRBV5-1	NA	NA	TRBJ2-6	CASSLATGSGANVLTF	TGCGCCAGCAGCTTGGCCACAGGCTCTGGGGCCAACGTCCTGACTTTC
TRBV30	NA	TRBD2	TRBJ2-1	CAWRTTSGPYNEQFF	TGTGCCTGGAGGACGACTAGCGGGCCGTACAATGAGCAGTTCTTC
TRBV27	few	NA	TRBJ2-1	CASSLIEGEQFF	TGTGCCAGCAGTTTGATCGAAGGTGAGCAGTTCTTC
TRBV2	NA	NA	TRBJ2-1	CASSVGTRQFNEQFF	TGTGCCAGCAGTGTCGGGACGCGCCAGTTTAATGAGCAGTTCTTC
TRBV7-2	NA	TRBD2	TRBJ2-7	CASSLIAGDEQYF	TGTGCCAGCAGCTTAATCGCGGGGGACGAGCAGTACTTC
TRBV11-2	few	TRBD2	TRBJ2-3	CASRQLAGGTDTQYF	TGTGCCAGCAGGCAACTAGCGGGGGGGACAGATACGCAGTATTTT
TRBV4-2	NA	TRBD2	TRBJ2-7	CASSQVLPGGPDEQYF	TGTGCCAGCAGCCAAGTTCTCCCGGGGGGGCCTGACGAGCAGTACTTC
TRBV4-1	NA	NA	TRBJ2-3	CASSQDRAWSQYF	TGCGCCAGCAGCCAAGATAGGGCATGGTCGCAGTATTTT
TRBV9	few	NA	TRBJ2-1	CASSVVPSSYNEQFF	TGTGCCAGCAGCGTAGTCCCGAGCTCCTACAATGAGCAGTTCTTC
TRBV7-9	NA	TRBD1	TRBJ2-1	CASSFRTGGWNEQFF	TGTGCCAGCAGCTTCAGGACAGGCGGGTGGAATGAGCAGTTCTTC
TRBV7-9	few	TRBD2	TRBJ2-3	CASSLGAGGRTDTQYF	TGTGCCAGCAGCTTGGGTGCGGGAGGACGAACGGATACGCAGTATTTT
TRBV27	NA	NA	TRBJ2-2	CASSLPTGELFF	TGTGCCAGCAGTTTACCCACCGGGGAGCTGTTTTTT
TRBV27	NA	NA	TRBJ2-3	CASSPLGHTDTQYF	TGTGCCAGCAGTCCTCTCGGGCACACAGATACGCAGTATTTT